The rows below give T cell receptor beta chains drawn from one sample of a study of T cell responses to AZD1222 COVID-19 vaccine. Measured with immunoSEQ multiplex PCR; TCRdb has only the in-frame clones, and not every one. The sample has 150,000 or so clones, nearly 90% seen once. The sample here was peripheral blood, taken on day 0 of AZD1222 vaccination. The receptors come from an adult in good health. Each CDR3 is given with its conserved first and last residue. D genes are given only for firm matches. Rows give clone size only sometimes, using once, few, many, or a class for an expanded clone.

V gene	J gene	clone size	D gene	CDR3 DNA	CDR3 protein
TRBV12-5	TRBJ2-7	-	TRBD2	TGTGCTAGTGGTCCCGGACTAGCGGGAGTCTTACCGTACGAGCAGTACTTC	CASGPGLAGVLPYEQYF
TRBV6-6	TRBJ1-1	-	-	TGTGCCAGCAGTTTCCCTTCCCGGCGGGGGGCTGAAGCTTTCTTT	CASSFPSRRGAEAFF
TRBV11-2	TRBJ2-3	-	TRBD2	TGTGCCAGCAGCTTAGGTAGCGGGAACTCAGATACGCAGTATTTT	CASSLGSGNSDTQYF
TRBV7-8	TRBJ2-1	-	-	TGTGCCAGCAGCCTCCTACCTCTAGCCGTGTACAATGAGCAGTTCTTC	CASSLLPLAVYNEQFF
TRBV7-8	TRBJ2-7	-	-	TGTGCCAGCAGCTTAAACAGGGCTTACGAGCAGTACTTC	CASSLNRAYEQYF
TRBV7-6	TRBJ2-7	-	TRBD2	TGTGCCAGCAGCCCTCGGACTAGCGCCGTCTACGAGCAGTACTTC	CASSPRTSAVYEQYF
TRBV28	TRBJ2-7	few	-	TGTGCCAGTACGGACCAATCCTTCTACGAGCAGTACTTC	CASTDQSFYEQYF
TRBV10-3	TRBJ2-7	-	TRBD1	TGTGCCATCAGTGACCAGGGGGCAACCTACGAGCAGTACTTC	CAISDQGATYEQYF
TRBV7-3	TRBJ1-2	-	TRBD1	TGTGCCAGCAGCTTAACGAGGGAGGGGGCGGAAGGCTACACCTTC	CASSLTREGAEGYTF
TRBV28	TRBJ1-2	-	TRBD1	TGTGCCAGCAGTCTTTCGGGCCTAGGGACAGGGGGCGATGGCTACACCTTC	CASSLSGLGTGGDGYTF
TRBV10-3	TRBJ1-1	once	-	TGTGCCATCAGTGTAGGCGGTACTGAAGCTTTCTTT	CAISVGGTEAFF
TRBV7-2	TRBJ2-2	-	-	TGTGCCAGCAGCTTATCGACTGTACGCACCGGGGAGCTGTTTTTT	CASSLSTVRTGELFF
TRBV5-1	TRBJ2-1	-	-	TGCGCCAGCAGCTTATTGGGGGAGGACTACAATGAGCAGTTCTTC	CASSLLGEDYNEQFF
TRBV13	TRBJ2-7	-	-	TGTGCCAGCAGCTTCGGTGGTAGAGAGCGGGAGCAGTACTTC	CASSFGGREREQYF
TRBV15	TRBJ2-7	once	-	TGTGCCACCAGCAGAGAGGCAAACAGGGTCCACGAGCAGTACTTC	CATSREANRVHEQYF
TRBV6-2/TRBV6-3	TRBJ1-1	once	-	TGTGCCAGCAGTTATGGCGGGATGGGCACTGAAGCTTTCTTT	CASSYGGMGTEAFF
TRBV7-3	TRBJ2-2	-	TRBD1	TGTGCCAGCAGCTCTCTTGGACAGGGCACCGGGGAGCTGTTTTTT	CASSSLGQGTGELFF
TRBV18	TRBJ2-3	few	-	TGTGCCAGCTCAGGCGACGGGAGAGATACGCAGTATTTT	CASSGDGRDTQYF
TRBV6-5	TRBJ2-7	-	TRBD2	TGTGCCAGCAGTTACTACACTAGCGGGAGGGCCTACGAGCAGTACTTC	CASSYYTSGRAYEQYF
TRBV5-5	TRBJ1-1	-	-	TGTGCCAGCAGCTTAGACTTCTTCGTAGCTTTCTTT	CASSLDFFVAFF
TRBV9	TRBJ1-2	-	-	TGTGCCAGCAGCGTAGGAGGCAGCTATGGCTACACCTTC	CASSVGGSYGYTF
TRBV7-8	TRBJ2-1	-	TRBD2	TGTGCCAGCAGCATACCCGGGACTAGCGGGAGAGGATCCTACAATGAGCAGTTCTTC	CASSIPGTSGRGSYNEQFF
TRBV7-9	TRBJ2-2	-	TRBD2	TGTGCCAGCAGCCCCGGGAGGGCCTCGACCGGGGAGCTGTTTTTT	CASSPGRASTGELFF
TRBV7-8	TRBJ1-1	once	-	TGTGCCAGCAGCTTAGCCGGGAACACTGAAGCTTTCTTT	CASSLAGNTEAFF
TRBV4-1	TRBJ2-2	-	TRBD2	TGCGCCAGCAGTCAAGGCGGTTCGGGACTAGTGGGCGCCGGGGAGCTGTTTTTT	CASSQGGSGLVGAGELFF
TRBV7-2	TRBJ1-2	-	TRBD1	TGTGCCAGCAGCTCTCGGGGTGGACAGGGGGGGAACTATGGCTACACCTTC	CASSSRGGQGGNYGYTF
TRBV18	TRBJ1-5	-	-	TGTGCCAGCTCACCACAGGGGACCAGGGGTCAGCCCCAGCATTTT	CASSPQGTRGQPQHF
TRBV28	TRBJ1-1	-	-	TGTGCCAGCAGTTTAACCGGACAGTTGAACACTGAAGCTTTCTTT	CASSLTGQLNTEAFF
TRBV4-2	TRBJ1-2	-	-	TGTGCCAGCAGCCAAGATATCCAGGGTCGATTCTATGGCTACACCTTC	CASSQDIQGRFYGYTF